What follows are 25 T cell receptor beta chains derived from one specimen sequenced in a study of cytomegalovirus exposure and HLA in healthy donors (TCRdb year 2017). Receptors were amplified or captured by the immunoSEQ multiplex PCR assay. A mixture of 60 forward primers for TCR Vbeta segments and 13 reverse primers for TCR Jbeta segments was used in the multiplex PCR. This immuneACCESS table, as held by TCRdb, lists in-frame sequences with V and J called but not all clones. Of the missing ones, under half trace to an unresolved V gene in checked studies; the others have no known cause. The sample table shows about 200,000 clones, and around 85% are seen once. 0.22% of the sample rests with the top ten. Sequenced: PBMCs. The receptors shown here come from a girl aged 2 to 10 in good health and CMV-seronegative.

CDR3 amino acids: CASSLGQPTGELFF. The CDR3 DNA is TGCGCCAGCAGCCTCGGACAGCCCACCGGGGAGCTGTTTTTT. The chain is built from TRBV4-1 and TRBJ2-2, with D tentatively TRBD1 (6 bases). V was pared by 4 bases and J by 4 bases, with 10 bases between. The CDR3 spans 14 residues. Germline-derived CDR1 and CDR2 are MGHRA and YSYEKL.

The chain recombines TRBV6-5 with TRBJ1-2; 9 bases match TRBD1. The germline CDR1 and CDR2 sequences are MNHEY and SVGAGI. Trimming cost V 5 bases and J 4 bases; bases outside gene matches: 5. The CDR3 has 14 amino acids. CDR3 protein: CASSPLDRGYGYTF. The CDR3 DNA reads TGTGCCAGCAGTCCTCTGGACAGGGGCTATGGCTACACCTTC.

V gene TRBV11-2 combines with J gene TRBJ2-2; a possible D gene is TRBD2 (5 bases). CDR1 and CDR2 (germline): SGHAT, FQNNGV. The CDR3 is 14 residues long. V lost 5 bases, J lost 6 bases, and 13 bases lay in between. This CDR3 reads CASSPMGSAGELFF. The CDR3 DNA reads TGTGCCAGCAGCCCGATGGGGAGTGCCGGGGAGCTGTTTTTT.

The CDR3 spells CASSDRQYGSFEQYF. The CDR3 DNA sequence: TGCGCCAGCAGCGATCGACAGTATGGATCTTTTGAGCAGTACTTC. The rearrangement links TRBV5-1 to TRBJ2-7; possibly TRBD1 for D (5 bases). This CDR3 comprises 15 residues. Trimming removed 4 bases at V and 7 bases at J, with 21 bases between. Germline-derived CDR1 and CDR2 are SGHRS and YFSETQ.

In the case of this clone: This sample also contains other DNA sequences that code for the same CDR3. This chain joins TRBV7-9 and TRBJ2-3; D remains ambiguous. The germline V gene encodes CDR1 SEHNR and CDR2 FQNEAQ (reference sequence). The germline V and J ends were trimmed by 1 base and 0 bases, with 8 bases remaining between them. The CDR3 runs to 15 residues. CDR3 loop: CASSLGLVSTDTQYF. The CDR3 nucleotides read TGTGCCAGCAGCTTAGGACTGGTTAGCACAGATACGCAGTATTTT.

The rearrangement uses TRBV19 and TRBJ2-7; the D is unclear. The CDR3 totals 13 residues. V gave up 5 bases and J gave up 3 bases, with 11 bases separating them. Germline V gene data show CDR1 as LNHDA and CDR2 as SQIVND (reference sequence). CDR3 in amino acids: CASSFGSGYEQYF. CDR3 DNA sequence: TGTGCCAGTAGTTTCGGCTCGGGCTACGAGCAGTACTTC.

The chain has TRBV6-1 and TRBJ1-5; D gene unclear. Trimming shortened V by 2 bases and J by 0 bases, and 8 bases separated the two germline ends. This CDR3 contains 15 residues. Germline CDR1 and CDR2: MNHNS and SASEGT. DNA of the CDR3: TGTGCCAGCAGTGAATCTTCCTATAGCAATCAGCCCCAGCATTTT. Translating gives CASSESSYSNQPQHF.

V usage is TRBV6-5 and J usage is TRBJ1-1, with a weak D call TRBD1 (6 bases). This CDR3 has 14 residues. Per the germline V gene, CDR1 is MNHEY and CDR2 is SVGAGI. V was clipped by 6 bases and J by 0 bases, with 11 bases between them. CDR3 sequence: CASSPTGMNTEAFF. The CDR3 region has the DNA TGTGCCAGCAGCCCCACAGGGATGAACACTGAAGCTTTCTTT.

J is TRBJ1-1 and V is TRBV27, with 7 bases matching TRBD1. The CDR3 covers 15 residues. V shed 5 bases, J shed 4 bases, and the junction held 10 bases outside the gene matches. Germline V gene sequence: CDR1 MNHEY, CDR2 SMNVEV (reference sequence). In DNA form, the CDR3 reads TGTGCCAGCAGTCGACGACAGGGAAGTAGCACTGAAGCTTTCTTT. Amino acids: CASSRRQGSSTEAFF.

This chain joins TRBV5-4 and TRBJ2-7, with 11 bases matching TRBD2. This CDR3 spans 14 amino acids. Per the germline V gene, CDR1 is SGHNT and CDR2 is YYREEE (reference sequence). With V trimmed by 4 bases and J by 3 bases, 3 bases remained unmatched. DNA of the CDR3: TGTGCCAGCAGCCCCGGGACTAGCGGCTACGAGCAGTACTTC. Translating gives CASSPGTSGYEQYF. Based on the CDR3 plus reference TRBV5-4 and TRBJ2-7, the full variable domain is ETGVTQSPTHLIKTRGQQVTLRCSSQSGHNTVSWYQQALGQGPQFIFQYYREEENGRGNFPPRFSGLQFPNYSSELNVNALELDDSALYLCASSPGTSGYEQYFGPGTRLTVT.

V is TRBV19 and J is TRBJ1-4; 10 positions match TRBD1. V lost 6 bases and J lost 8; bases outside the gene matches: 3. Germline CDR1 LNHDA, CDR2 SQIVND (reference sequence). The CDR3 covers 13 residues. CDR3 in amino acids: CASRGQGDEKLFF. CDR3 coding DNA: TGTGCCAGTAGAGGACAGGGGGACGAAAAACTGTTTTTT.

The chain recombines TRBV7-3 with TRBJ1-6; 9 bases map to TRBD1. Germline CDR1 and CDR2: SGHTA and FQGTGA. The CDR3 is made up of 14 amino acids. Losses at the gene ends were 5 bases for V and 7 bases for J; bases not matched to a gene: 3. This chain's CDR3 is CASSVQGANSPLHF. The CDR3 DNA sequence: TGTGCCAGCAGCGTACAGGGGGCGAATTCACCCCTCCACTTT. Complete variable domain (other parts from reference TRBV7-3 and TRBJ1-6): GAGVSQTPSNKVTEKGKYVELRCDPISGHTALYWYRQSLGQGPEFLIYFQGTGAADDSGLPNDRFFAVRPEGSVSTLKIQRTERGDSAVYLCASSVQGANSPLHFGNGTRLTVT.

CDR3 coding DNA: TGCGCCAGCAGCTTGTACGGGAGCTCCTACAATGAGCAGTTCTTC. Translation: CASSLYGSSYNEQFF. The chain combines TRBV5-1 with TRBJ2-1; TRBD2 might be the D (6 bases). Trimming removed 1 base from V and 0 bases from J, with 8 bases in between. Germline-derived CDR1 and CDR2 are SGHRS and YFSETQ. The CDR3 consists of 15 residues.

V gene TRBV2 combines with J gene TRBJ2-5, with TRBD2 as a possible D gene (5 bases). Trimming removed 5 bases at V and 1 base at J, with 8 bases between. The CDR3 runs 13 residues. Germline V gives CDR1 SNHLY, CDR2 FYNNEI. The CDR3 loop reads CASSQRRQETQYF. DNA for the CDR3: TGTGCCAGCAGTCAGCGGCGCCAAGAGACCCAGTACTTC.

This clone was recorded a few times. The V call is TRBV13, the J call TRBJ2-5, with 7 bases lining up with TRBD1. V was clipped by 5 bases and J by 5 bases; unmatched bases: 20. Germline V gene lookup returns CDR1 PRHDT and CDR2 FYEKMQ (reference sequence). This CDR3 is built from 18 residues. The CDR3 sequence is CASSPRTGRNRDRETQYF. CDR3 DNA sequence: TGTGCCAGCAGCCCGCGGACAGGCCGAAACAGGGATCGTGAGACCCAGTACTTC.

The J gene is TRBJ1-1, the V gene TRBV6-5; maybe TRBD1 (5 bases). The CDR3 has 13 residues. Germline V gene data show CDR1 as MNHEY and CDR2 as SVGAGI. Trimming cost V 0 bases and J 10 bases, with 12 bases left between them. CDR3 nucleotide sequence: TGTGCCAGCAGTTACTCACGGGGGTTTCCAGCTTTCTTT. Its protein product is CASSYSRGFPAFF.

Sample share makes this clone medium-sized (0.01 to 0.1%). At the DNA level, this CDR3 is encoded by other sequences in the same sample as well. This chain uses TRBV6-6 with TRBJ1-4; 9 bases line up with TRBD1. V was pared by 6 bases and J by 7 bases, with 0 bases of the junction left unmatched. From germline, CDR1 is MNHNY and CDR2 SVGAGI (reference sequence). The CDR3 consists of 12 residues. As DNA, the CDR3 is TGTGCCAGCAGGGACAGGGGTGAAAAACTGTTTTTT. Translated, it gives CASRDRGEKLFF.

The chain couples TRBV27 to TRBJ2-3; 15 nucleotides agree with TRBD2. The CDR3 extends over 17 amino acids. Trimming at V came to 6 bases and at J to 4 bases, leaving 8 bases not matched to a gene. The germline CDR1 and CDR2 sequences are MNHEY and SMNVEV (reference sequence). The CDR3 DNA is TGTGCCAGCAGGCAAAGGACTAGCGGGGGGGCCTCAGATACGCAGTATTTT. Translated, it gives CASRQRTSGGASDTQYF.

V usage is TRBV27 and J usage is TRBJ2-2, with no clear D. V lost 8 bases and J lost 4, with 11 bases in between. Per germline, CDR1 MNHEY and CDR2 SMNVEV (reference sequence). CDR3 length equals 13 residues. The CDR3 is CASLGSGTGELFF. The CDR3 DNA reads TGTGCCAGCCTGGGTTCGGGCACCGGGGAGCTGTTTTTT.

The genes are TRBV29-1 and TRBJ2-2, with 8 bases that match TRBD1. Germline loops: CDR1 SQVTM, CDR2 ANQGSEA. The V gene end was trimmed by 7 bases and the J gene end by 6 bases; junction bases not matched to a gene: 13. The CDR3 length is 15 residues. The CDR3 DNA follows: TGCAGCGCTGGACAGGGATCTAGTGGTTCCGGGGAGCTGTTTTTT. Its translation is CSAGQGSSGSGELFF.

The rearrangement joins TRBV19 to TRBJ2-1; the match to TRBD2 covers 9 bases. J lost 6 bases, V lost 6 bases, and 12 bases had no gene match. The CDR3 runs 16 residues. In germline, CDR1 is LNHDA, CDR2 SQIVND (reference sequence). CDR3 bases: TGTGCCAGTAGAAGGGTTTTTAGCGGGAGAGGCAATGAGCAGTTCTTC. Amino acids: CASRRVFSGRGNEQFF.

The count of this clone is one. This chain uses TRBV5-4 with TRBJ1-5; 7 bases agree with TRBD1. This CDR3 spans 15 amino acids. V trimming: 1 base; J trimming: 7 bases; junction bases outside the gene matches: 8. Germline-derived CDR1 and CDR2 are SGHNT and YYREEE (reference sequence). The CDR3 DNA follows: TGTGCCAGCAGCTTGAGAGGGGGCAACGAACAGCCCCAGCATTTT. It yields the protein CASSLRGGNEQPQHF.

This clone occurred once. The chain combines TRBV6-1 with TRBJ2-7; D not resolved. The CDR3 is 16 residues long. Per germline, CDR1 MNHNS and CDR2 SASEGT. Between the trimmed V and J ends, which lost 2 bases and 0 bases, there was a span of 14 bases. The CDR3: CASSEPRFRSSYEQYF. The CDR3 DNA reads TGTGCCAGCAGTGAACCTCGATTTCGGTCCTCCTACGAGCAGTACTTC.

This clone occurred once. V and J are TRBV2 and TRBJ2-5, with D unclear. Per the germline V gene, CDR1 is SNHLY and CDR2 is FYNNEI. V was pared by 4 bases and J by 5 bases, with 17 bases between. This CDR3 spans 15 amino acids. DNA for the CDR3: TGTGCCAGCAGTGGGCCCAGTATGGAGAGCGAGACCCAGTACTTC. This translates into CASSGPSMESETQYF.

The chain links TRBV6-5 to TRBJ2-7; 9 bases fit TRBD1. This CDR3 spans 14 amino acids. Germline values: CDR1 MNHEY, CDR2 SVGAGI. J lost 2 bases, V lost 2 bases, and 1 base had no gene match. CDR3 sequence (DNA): TGTGCCAGCAGTTACGGGACAGGGACCTACGAGCAGTACTTC. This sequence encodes CASSYGTGTYEQYF.